A single sample gave rise to the 22 T cell receptor beta chains below, sequenced in a study of T cell responses to AZD1222 COVID-19 vaccine. Profiling relied on immunoSEQ multiplex PCR, and the TCRdb table lists in-frame clones only, not all of them. The repertoire includes about 160,000 clones, 80% to 95% of them detected once, and under 4% sits in the top ten. The sample was peripheral blood, taken 28 days after the second AZD1222 dose. The receptor source for this set is an adult who received the AZD1222 COVID-19 vaccine.

This clone was counted once. The rearrangement uses TRBV24-1 and TRBJ2-1; TRBD2 matches at 14 bases. The CDR3 consists of 16 residues. Germline V CDR1 and CDR2: KGHDR, SFDVKD. J was trimmed by 9 bases and V by 7 bases; bases with no gene match: 10. The CDR3 reads CATSPPGTSGRGEQFF. The DNA for the CDR3 is TGTGCCACCAGCCCCCCCGGGACTAGCGGGAGAGGTGAGCAGTTCTTC.

The J gene is TRBJ1-3, the V gene TRBV3-1 (or the pseudogene TRBV3-2), with a possible D match to TRBD1 (6 bases). This CDR3 spans 14 amino acids. Trimming shortened V by 3 bases and J by 0 bases, and 6 bases separated the two germline ends. CDR1 is LGHDT, CDR2 YNNKEL, per germline (reference sequence). CDR3 residues: CASSQTGSGNTIYF. CDR3 coding DNA: TGTGCCAGCAGCCAGACAGGCTCTGGAAACACCATATATTTT.

As DNA, the CDR3 is TGTGCCAGCTCACCGCTGTTACCGCCTAATGAAAAACTGTTTTTT. It codes for CASSPLLPPNEKLFF. The chain recombines TRBV18 with TRBJ1-4; D is ambiguous. The V gene's germline CDR1 is KGHSH and CDR2 LQKENI. The CDR3 covers 15 residues. V was clipped by 3 bases and J by 3 bases, with 11 bases between them. The full variable domain, in which reference TRBV18 and TRBJ1-4 provide the parts outside the CDR3, is NAGVMQNPRHLVRRRGQEARLRCSPMKGHSHVYWYRQLPEEGLKFMVYLQKENIIDESGMPKERFSAEFPKEGPSILRIQQVVRGDSAAYFCASSPLLPPNEKLFFGSGTQLSVL.

The chain couples TRBV6-1 to TRBJ1-2, with no clear D. The CDR3 loop spans 13 amino acids. V was trimmed by 1 base and J by 8 bases, leaving 11 bases between them. Looked up from germline, CDR1 is MNHNS and CDR2 is SASEGT. This chain's CDR3 is CASSEDTLGGYTF. CDR3 coding DNA: TGTGCCAGCAGTGAAGATACCCTTGGGGGCTACACCTTC.

The V call is TRBV19, the J call TRBJ2-3; D is undetermined. Per the germline V gene, CDR1 is LNHDA and CDR2 is SQIVND (reference sequence). The CDR3 covers 14 residues. The V gene lost 4 bases and the J gene lost 0 bases, with 8 bases spanning the gap. The CDR3 is CASSNQASTDTQYF. For the CDR3, the DNA is TGTGCCAGTAGTAATCAGGCCAGCACAGATACGCAGTATTTT.

V and J are TRBV11-2 and TRBJ2-1, with 7 positions matching TRBD2. J lost 10 bases, V lost 6 bases, and 9 bases had no gene match. Per germline, CDR1 SGHAT and CDR2 FQNNGV. This CDR3 comprises 13 residues. This CDR3 reads CASRHSPGLEQFF. DNA of the CDR3: TGTGCCAGCAGGCACTCCCCGGGACTAGAGCAGTTCTTC.

The chain is built from TRBV6-5 and TRBJ1-3; D not resolved. Trimming took 2 bases from V and 1 from J, leaving 9 bases between them. CDR1 and CDR2 from the germline V gene are MNHEY and SVGAGI. The CDR3 totals 15 residues. CDR3 bases: TGTGCCAGCAGTTACATGGGTCCGTCTGGAAACACCATATATTTT. This gives the protein CASSYMGPSGNTIYF.

The J gene is TRBJ1-5, the V gene TRBV2, with 9 bases identical to TRBD1. Germline values: CDR1 SNHLY, CDR2 FYNNEI. V lost 6 bases, J lost 9 bases, and 15 bases stayed unmatched. This CDR3 is built from 16 residues. The CDR3 here is CASSATGTGHPSPQHF. CDR3 nucleotide sequence: TGTGCCAGCAGCGCTACCGGGACAGGGCATCCTTCGCCCCAGCATTTT.

The J gene is TRBJ1-1, the V gene TRBV7-9; the D gene is possibly TRBD1 (6 bases). CDR3 length: 14 amino acids. Germline CDR1 is SEHNR and CDR2 is FQNEAQ (reference sequence). V was cut by 3 bases and J by 4 bases, with 12 bases left in between. The CDR3 DNA is TGTGCCAGCAGCTTCGGGACATATGGCACTGAAGCTTTCTTT. Translating it yields CASSFGTYGTEAFF.

The chain links TRBV2 to TRBJ2-7; no reliable D call. This CDR3 contains 11 residues. V was pared by 7 bases and J by 7 bases, with 11 bases between. Germline lookup yields CDR1 SNHLY and CDR2 FYNNEI. The CDR3 protein is CASTARIEQYF. CDR3 sequence (DNA): TGTGCCAGCACCGCTAGGATAGAGCAGTACTTC.

This chain links TRBV6-5 with TRBJ2-3; 10 nucleotides line up with TRBD2. V lost 6 bases, J lost 3 bases, and 6 bases stayed unmatched. This CDR3 is built from 15 residues. Germline CDR1 reads MNHEY; CDR2 reads SVGAGI. The CDR3 here is CASRRTGLATDTQYF. The CDR3 DNA reads TGTGCCAGCAGGCGAACGGGACTAGCGACAGATACGCAGTATTTT.

The chain combines TRBV5-6 with TRBJ1-1; D is unresolved. Per the germline V gene, CDR1 is SGHDT and CDR2 is YYEEEE. This CDR3 is built from 13 residues. Trimming stripped 0 bases from V and 1 base from J, with 4 bases between. CDR3 nucleotide sequence: TGTGCCAGCAGCTTGGTGAGGAACACTGAAGCTTTCTTT. Its protein product is CASSLVRNTEAFF.

This rearrangement joins TRBV6-1 to TRBJ1-1; no reliable D call. The CDR3 spans 15 residues. V shed 2 bases and J shed 3 bases, with 13 bases lying between them. The germline V gene has CDR1 MNHNS and CDR2 SASEGT. CDR3 sequence: CASSELRRDYTEAFF. DNA of the CDR3: TGTGCCAGCAGTGAATTGCGGCGTGACTACACTGAAGCTTTCTTT.

V usage is TRBV30 and J usage is TRBJ2-1, with 10 bases that match TRBD2. Trimming cost V 1 base and J 15 bases; bases outside gene matches: 3. The CDR3 runs 11 residues. Germline CDR1 reads GTSNPN; CDR2 reads SVGIG (reference sequence). CDR3 sequence (DNA): TGTGCCTGGAGTGGGACTAGCGGAAGGTTCTTC. Amino acids: CAWSGTSGRFF.

The chain employs TRBV5-1 and TRBJ1-3; D might be TRBD1 (5 bases). Germline CDR1 is SGHRS and CDR2 is YFSETQ. The CDR3 runs to 16 residues. V lost 4 bases and J lost 0, with 14 bases in between. CDR3 protein: CASSERGYYSGNTIYF. DNA of the CDR3: TGCGCCAGCAGCGAGAGGGGATATTACTCTGGAAACACCATATATTTT. Combining the CDR3 with reference TRBV5-1 and TRBJ1-3 gives the whole variable domain KAGVTQTPRYLIKTRGQQVTLSCSPISGHRSVSWYQQTPGQGLQFLFEYFSETQRNKGNFPGRFSGRQFSNSRSEMNVSTLELGDSALYLCASSERGYYSGNTIYFGEGSWLTVV.

The chain links TRBV11-2 to TRBJ2-7; a weak D match, TRBD2 (7 bases). With 2 bases removed from V and 2 bases from J, the gap between germline ends came to 13 bases. CDR1 is SGHAT, CDR2 FQNNGV, per germline. The CDR3 sequence is 15 residues long. The CDR3: CASSLIEGGAYEQYF. DNA of the CDR3: TGTGCCAGCAGCTTAATTGAGGGGGGGGCCTACGAGCAGTACTTC. Drawing the rest from reference TRBV11-2 and TRBJ2-7, the complete variable domain is EAGVAQSPRYKIIEKRQSVAFWCNPISGHATLYWYQQILGQGPKLLIQFQNNGVVDDSQLPKDRFSAERLKGVDSTLKIQPAKLEDSAVYLCASSLIEGGAYEQYFGPGTRLTVT.

The J gene is TRBJ1-1, the V gene TRBV15; the D gene is possibly TRBD1 (5 bases). CDR3 length: 17 residues. The germline gives CDR1 LNHNV, CDR2 YYDKDF (reference sequence). The ends were cut back, 0 bases at V and 2 bases at J, with 16 bases in the middle. The DNA of the CDR3 is TGTGCCACCAGCAGAGATAGGGCGGCGGGGCCCAACACTGAAGCTTTCTTT. This gives the protein CATSRDRAAGPNTEAFF. Variable domain in full (rest from reference TRBV15 and TRBJ1-1): DAMVIQNPRYQVTQFGKPVTLSCSQTLNHNVMYWYQQKSSQAPKLLFHYYDKDFNNEADTPDNFQSRRPNTSFCFLDIRSPGLGDTAMYLCATSRDRAAGPNTEAFFGQGTRLTVV.

The chain uses TRBV5-1 and TRBJ1-2, with a weak D call TRBD1 (6 bases). The germline CDR1 and CDR2 sequences are SGHRS and YFSETQ. V lost 1 base to trimming and J lost 4 bases, with 14 bases between them. The CDR3 totals 15 residues. CDR3 DNA: TGCGCCAGCAGCTTGAGTAGGGGGGGACCCTATGGCTACACCTTC. Its protein product is CASSLSRGGPYGYTF.

The V gene is TRBV9, the J gene TRBJ1-1; a weak D match, TRBD1 (5 bases). Germline CDR1 SGDLS, CDR2 YYNGEE. V was cut by 4 bases and J by 0 bases, with 13 bases left in between. The CDR3 spans 15 residues. CDR3 amino acids: CASSLRGSMNTEAFF. CDR3 DNA sequence: TGTGCCAGCAGCCTCCGGGGGAGTATGAACACTGAAGCTTTCTTT. Complete variable domain (other parts from reference TRBV9 and TRBJ1-1): DSGVTQTPKHLITATGQRVTLRCSPRSGDLSVYWYQQSLDQGLQFLIQYYNGEERAKGNILERFSAQQFPDLHSELNLSSLELGDSALYFCASSLRGSMNTEAFFGQGTRLTVV.

The J gene is TRBJ1-2, the V gene TRBV27, with D perhaps matching TRBD1 (5 bases). Trimming pared 7 bases from V and 0 bases from J, leaving 27 bases between. From germline, CDR1 is MNHEY and CDR2 SMNVEV (reference sequence). The CDR3 runs 19 residues. The CDR3, as DNA: TGTGCCAGCAAAAGGGGAGAGGCCGACCTACAGCCCACTAACTATGGCTACACCTTC. It yields the protein CASKRGEADLQPTNYGYTF.

The CDR3 is CASSFAGRPDDTQYF. DNA for the CDR3: TGTGCCAGCAGCTTTGCGGGGCGGCCAGACGATACGCAGTATTTT. The V and J genes are TRBV7-9 and TRBJ2-3; D possibly corresponds to TRBD2 (6 bases). Germline V gene sequence: CDR1 SEHNR, CDR2 FQNEAQ (reference sequence). V was trimmed by 3 bases and J by 6 bases, leaving 16 bases between them. CDR3 length: 15 amino acids.

The V and J genes are TRBV27 and TRBJ1-1; D is undetermined. The CDR3 has 13 amino acids. V lost 2 bases and J 4 bases, leaving 8 bases between the germline ends. Germline CDR1 is MNHEY and CDR2 is SMNVEV (reference sequence). The CDR3 region is CASSLVTGTEAFF. CDR3 in DNA: TGTGCCAGCAGTTTAGTGACCGGCACTGAAGCTTTCTTT.